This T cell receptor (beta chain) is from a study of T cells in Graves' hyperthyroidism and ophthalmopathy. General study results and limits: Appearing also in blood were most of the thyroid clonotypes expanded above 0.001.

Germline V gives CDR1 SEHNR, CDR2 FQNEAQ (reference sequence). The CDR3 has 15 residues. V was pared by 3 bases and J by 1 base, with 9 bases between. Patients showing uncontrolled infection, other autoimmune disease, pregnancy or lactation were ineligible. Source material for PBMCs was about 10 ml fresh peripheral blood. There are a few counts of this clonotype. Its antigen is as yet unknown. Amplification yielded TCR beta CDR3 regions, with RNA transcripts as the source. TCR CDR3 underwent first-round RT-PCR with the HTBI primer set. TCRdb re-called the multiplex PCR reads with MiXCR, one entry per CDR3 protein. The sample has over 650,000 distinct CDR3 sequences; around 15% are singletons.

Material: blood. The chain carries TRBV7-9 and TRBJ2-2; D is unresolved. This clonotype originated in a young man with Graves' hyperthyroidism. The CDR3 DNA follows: TGTGCCAGCAGCTTGTCAGATTTGAACACCGGGGAGCTGTTTTTT. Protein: CASSLSDLNTGELFF.